The 27 T cell receptor beta chains reported below all come from one sample, sequenced in a study of T and B cells in COVID-19 patients. BIOMED2 TRB-A/B primer pools were used in multiplex TRB PCR. TCRdb called the multiplex PCR reads again in MiXCR, with one record for every CDR3 protein. Here the sample spans under 8,000 distinct CDR3 sequences, about 25% being singletons. TRB was amplified from about 260-540 ng of blood genomic DNA. The sequencing sample was made of blood. All receptors derive from a human donor with active COVID-19.

In its sample, this clonotype was seen many times. This chain uses TRBV6-2 or TRBV6-3 with TRBJ2-7; 8 bases agree with TRBD2. The CDR3 has 16 residues. Germline V gene sequence: CDR1 MNHEY, CDR2 SVGEGT. V gave up 5 bases and J gave up 0 bases; unmatched junction bases: 9. This CDR3 reads CASSPFLAGRSYEQYF. The CDR3 DNA reads as TGTGCCAGCAGTCCGTTCCTAGCGGGCCGCTCCTACGAGCAGTACTTC.

Only a few counts were recorded for this clonotype. CDR3 amino acids: CASSIGQGGQPQHF. Here the CDR3 DNA reads TGTGCCAGTAGTATAGGACAGGGGGGTCAGCCCCAGCATTTT. This sequence joins TRBV19 and TRBJ1-5; TRBD1 aligns across 9 bases. This CDR3 spans 14 amino acids. The trim removed 1 base at V and 6 bases at J, leaving 1 base unmatched. The germline gives CDR1 LNHDA, CDR2 SQIVND (reference sequence).

This clonotype was seen a handful of times. The gene calls are TRBV11-3 and TRBJ2-1; the D is unclear. This CDR3 comprises 12 residues. V was clipped by 1 base and J by 5 bases, with 3 bases between them. Germline V CDR1 and CDR2: SGHNT, YENEEA. The CDR3 DNA reads as TGTGCCAGCAGCTTAGCCAACAATGAGCAGTTCTTC. Protein sequence: CASSLANNEQFF.

The table lists this clonotype with many counts. This rearrangement joins TRBV27 to TRBJ1-1; no definite D call. The V end was cut by 1 base, the J end by 2 bases, with 5 bases between. Per the germline V gene, CDR1 is MNHEY and CDR2 is SMNVEV (reference sequence). This CDR3 has 13 amino acids. The CDR3 DNA is TGTGCCAGCAGTTTATGGGGTAACACTGAAGCTTTCTTT. Translating it yields CASSLWGNTEAFF.

This clonotype counts as medium-sized. The V gene is TRBV11-3, the J gene TRBJ2-1; possibly TRBD1 or TRBD2 for D (6 bases each). Trimming cost V 4 bases and J 2 bases, with 12 bases left between them. Germline CDR1 reads SGHNT; CDR2 reads YENEEA. This CDR3 comprises 15 residues. CDR3 residues: CASSSRRGAYNEQFF. The CDR3 region has the DNA TGTGCCAGCAGCTCCAGGAGGGGGGCCTACAATGAGCAGTTCTTC.

This clonotype was seen ten or more times. The genes are TRBV6-5 and TRBJ2-1; a possible D gene is TRBD2 (5 bases). The V end was cut by 3 bases, the J end by 4 bases, with 13 bases between. The V gene's germline CDR1 is MNHEY and CDR2 SVGAGI. The CDR3 covers 15 residues. This CDR3 is CASSYTRSGYNEQFF. CDR3 nucleotide sequence: TGTGCCAGCAGTTATACCCGGTCGGGGTACAATGAGCAGTTCTTC.

This chain connects TRBV27 to TRBJ1-1; the D is unclear. CDR1 MNHEY and CDR2 SMNVEV come from the germline V gene (reference sequence). This CDR3 region has 14 residues. Trimming stripped 6 bases from V and 0 bases from J, with 11 bases between. DNA for the CDR3: TGTGCCAGCAGAATCTCGACCGTGAACACTGAAGCTTTCTTT. Encoded protein: CASRISTVNTEAFF.

In this sample, this clonotype turned up a few times. The chain recombines TRBV6-2 or TRBV6-3 with TRBJ1-2, with TRBD1 as a possible D gene (6 bases). The germline CDR1 and CDR2 sequences are MNHEY and SVGEGT. The CDR3 extends over 13 amino acids. V lost 6 bases and J lost 8, with 16 bases in between. Here the CDR3 DNA reads TGTGCCAGCAGCCCTCGCGGGGGCTCGGGCTACACCTTC. Translation gives CASSPRGGSGYTF.

The chain employs TRBV5-1 and TRBJ2-1, with TRBD2 identical over 8 bases. V lost 2 bases and J lost 8; bases outside the gene matches: 9. This CDR3 has 15 amino acids. CDR1 is SGHRS, CDR2 YFSETQ, per germline. CDR3 sequence (DNA): TGCGCCAGCAGCTTTGAAGCGGGAGCTAGATATGAGCAGTTCTTC. Translating gives CASSFEAGARYEQFF.

This clonotype was detected many times. The J gene is TRBJ1-1, the V gene TRBV19; TRBD1 is a possible D gene (5 bases). V shed 3 bases and J shed 3 bases, with 14 bases lying between them. The CDR3 loop spans 15 amino acids. Germline CDR1 is LNHDA and CDR2 is SQIVND (reference sequence). CDR3 in amino acids: CASSMRQSSHTEAFF. CDR3 nucleotides: TGTGCCAGTAGTATGCGACAGAGTTCGCACACTGAAGCTTTCTTT.

This clonotype appeared a few times. This rearrangement joins TRBV14 to TRBJ1-1; D not resolved. The ends were cut back, 1 base at V and 10 bases at J, with 10 bases in the middle. Germline V lookup: CDR1 SGHDN, CDR2 FVKESK. This CDR3 spans 12 amino acids. The CDR3 bases are TGTGCCAGCAGCCAAGGGGTGTCTCCAGCTTTCTTT. Protein: CASSQGVSPAFF. Full variable domain (outside the CDR3, taken from reference TRBV14 and TRBJ1-1): EAGVTQFPSHSVIEKGQTVTLRCDPISGHDNLYWYRRVMGKEIKFLLHFVKESKQDESGMPNNRFLAERTGGTYSTLKVQPAELEDSGVYFCASSQGVSPAFFGQGTRLTVV.

This clonotype is labeled as medium-sized. This sequence joins TRBV6-5 and TRBJ2-5, with 7 bases that match TRBD1. Germline V lookup: CDR1 MNHEY, CDR2 SVGAGI. V lost 4 bases and J lost 5; bases outside the gene matches: 4. The CDR3 length is 13 residues. CDR3 nucleotides: TGTGCCAGCAGTTCGACAGGGTCGGAGACCCAGTACTTC. It encodes CASSSTGSETQYF.

This clonotype was counted many times. V gene TRBV29-1 combines with J gene TRBJ1-1; maybe TRBD1 (5 bases). Trimming removed 3 bases at V and 6 bases at J, with 11 bases between. Germline V gives CDR1 SQVTM, CDR2 ANQGSEA. There are 12 residues in the CDR3. CDR3 DNA: TGCAGCGTTGATAGGGGAACCTCTGAAGCTTTCTTT. Protein: CSVDRGTSEAFF.

This clonotype was seen only a few times. The V and J genes are TRBV4-3 and TRBJ1-2; D unresolved. CDR1 and CDR2 from the germline V gene are LGHNA and YSLEER. V was trimmed by 0 bases and J by 0 bases, leaving 5 bases between them. This CDR3 region has 14 residues. CDR3 DNA: TGCGCCAGCAGCCAAGATAGATCTAACTATGGCTACACCTTC. It translates to CASSQDRSNYGYTF.

This clonotype is medium-sized. The gene calls are TRBV27 and TRBJ2-5, with 7 positions matching TRBD2. This CDR3 contains 15 residues. Trimming took 6 bases from V and 7 from J; bases not matched to a gene: 14. Germline CDR1 MNHEY, CDR2 SMNVEV (reference sequence). The CDR3, as DNA: TGTGCCAGCAGGGGGTATGGGGAGGGCCGAGGGACCCAGTACTTC. The encoded protein is CASRGYGEGRGTQYF.

This clonotype has more than one count but fewer than ten. The chain carries TRBV7-2 and TRBJ2-2, with 8 bases that match TRBD1. CDR3 length: 16 residues. The junction had 3 bases not matched to a gene; V was cut back by 2 bases and J by 1 base. Germline assignment: CDR1 SGHTA and CDR2 FQGNSA. CDR3 sequence: CASSLTGTGNTGELFF. CDR3 sequence (DNA): TGTGCCAGCAGCTTAACTGGGACAGGGAACACCGGGGAGCTGTTTTTT. The complete variable domain, with remaining parts taken from reference TRBV7-2 and TRBJ2-2, reads GAGVSQSPSNKVTEKGKDVELRCDPISGHTALYWYRQSLGQGLEFLIYFQGNSAPDKSGLPSDRFSAERTGGSVSTLTIQRTQQEDSAVYLCASSLTGTGNTGELFFGEGSRLTVL.

This clonotype is medium-sized within its sample. The chain employs TRBV18 and TRBJ2-1; D remains ambiguous. Trimming shortened V by 2 bases and J by 4 bases, and 9 bases separated the two germline ends. The CDR3 loop spans 14 amino acids. CDR1 KGHSH and CDR2 LQKENI come from the germline V gene. Here the CDR3 DNA reads TGTGCCAGCTCACCATTAGCCACGTACAATGAGCAGTTCTTC. This codes for CASSPLATYNEQFF.

This clonotype is medium-sized. CDR3 DNA: TGTGCCAGTAGTATAGCCCCAGGGGAGAAGCCCCAGCATTTT. Translating gives CASSIAPGEKPQHF. V usage is TRBV19 and J usage is TRBJ1-5; D is perhaps TRBD1 (6 bases). The CDR3 has 14 residues. CDR1 and CDR2 from the germline V gene are LNHDA and SQIVND (reference sequence). The V gene lost 1 base and the J gene lost 8 bases, with 12 bases spanning the gap. Full variable domain (missing parts from reference TRBV19 and TRBJ1-5): DGGITQSPKYLFRKEGQNVTLSCEQNLNHDAMYWYRQDPGQGLRLIYYSQIVNDFQKGDIAEGYSVSREKKESFPLTVTSAQKNPTAFYLCASSIAPGEKPQHFGDGTRLSIL.

In its sample, this clonotype was seen a few times. The J gene is TRBJ1-2, the V gene TRBV14, with no clear D. V lost 2 bases and J 8 bases, leaving 9 bases between the germline ends. Germline CDR1 is SGHDN and CDR2 is FVKESK. The CDR3 loop spans 12 amino acids. The CDR3 protein is CASSQRGRGYTF. CDR3 coding DNA: TGTGCCAGCAGCCAACGCGGGCGGGGCTACACCTTC.

This clonotype showed up just a few times. The V call is TRBV27, the J call TRBJ2-7; TRBD1 matches at 11 bases. In germline, CDR1 is MNHEY, CDR2 SMNVEV (reference sequence). The V gene end was trimmed by 5 bases and the J gene end by 4 bases; junction bases not matched to a gene: 4. The CDR3 is 14 amino acids. CDR3 in amino acids: CASSIGQGAYEQYF. The CDR3 DNA follows: TGTGCCAGCAGTATCGGACAGGGGGCGTACGAGCAGTACTTC.

By share of the sample, this clonotype is medium-sized. The chain joins TRBV19 to TRBJ2-4; D may be TRBD1 (6 bases). V dropped 8 bases and J dropped 0 bases, with 14 bases sitting between them. This CDR3 has 15 residues. Germline values: CDR1 LNHDA, CDR2 SQIVND (reference sequence). The chain's CDR3 is CASADRTLAKNIQYF. CDR3 in DNA: TGTGCCAGTGCCGACAGGACATTAGCCAAAAACATTCAGTACTTC.

V is TRBV6-2 or TRBV6-3 and J is TRBJ2-3; 10 positions agree with TRBD2. Losses at the gene ends were 4 bases for V and 10 bases for J; bases not matched to a gene: 11. The germline CDR1 and CDR2 sequences are MNHEY and SVGEGT. CDR3 size: 15 residues. CDR3 nucleotides: TGTGCCAGCAGTTCCCCTGGACTAGCGGAAGTACCGCAGTATTTT. Amino acids: CASSSPGLAEVPQYF.

This clonotype is labeled as medium-sized. The chain couples TRBV5-5 to TRBJ1-4; D may be TRBD1 (6 bases). This CDR3 spans 17 amino acids. CDR1 and CDR2 from the germline V gene are SGHKS and YYEKEE (reference sequence). Trimming took off 4 bases at V and 8 bases at J, with 24 bases between the two ends. The CDR3 protein is CASSPLPGHSVGEKLFF. In DNA, the CDR3 is TGTGCCAGCAGCCCACTACCGGGACACTCGGTAGGGGAAAAACTGTTTTTT.

In this sample, this clonotype turned up once. The V and J genes are TRBV4-1 and TRBJ2-7, with D maybe TRBD1 (6 bases). Germline V lookup: CDR1 MGHRA, CDR2 YSYEKL. The CDR3 extends over 16 amino acids. Trimming stripped 1 base from V and 3 bases from J, with 16 bases between. CDR3 coding DNA: TGCGCCAGCAGCCAAGTTCCCTCGGGCAGGGGCTACGAGCAGTACTTC. This sequence encodes CASSQVPSGRGYEQYF.

Many counts were recorded for this clonotype. The gene calls are TRBV6-6 and TRBJ1-4; D gene ambiguous. The CDR3 runs 16 residues. V dropped 4 bases and J dropped 0 bases, with 12 bases sitting between them. The germline CDR1 and CDR2 sequences are MNHNY and SVGAGI (reference sequence). CDR3 region: CASSSSEAATNEKLFF. The CDR3 DNA sequence: TGTGCCAGCAGTTCCTCCGAAGCCGCAACTAATGAAAAACTGTTTTTT.

The genes are TRBV20-1 and TRBJ2-2; the D is unclear. The germline gives CDR1 DFQATT, CDR2 SNEGSKA (reference sequence). CDR3 length: 13 amino acids. Between the trimmed V and J ends, which lost 6 bases and 6 bases, there was a span of 14 bases. The CDR3 nucleotides read TGCAGTGCCCCTGGAGAGGTAGCCGGGGAGCTGTTTTTT. Protein: CSAPGEVAGELFF.

This clonotype appeared a single time. V is TRBV11-3 and J is TRBJ2-7; TRBD2 agrees at 10 bases. The CDR3 has 17 residues. Germline V gives CDR1 SGHNT, CDR2 YENEEA. The ends lost 5 bases at V and 4 bases at J; junction bases unmatched: 14. The CDR3 nucleotides are TGTGCCAGCAGCGTGGGCTTCTTAGCGGGAGGTTTGTACGAGCAGTACTTC. The encoded protein is CASSVGFLAGGLYEQYF.